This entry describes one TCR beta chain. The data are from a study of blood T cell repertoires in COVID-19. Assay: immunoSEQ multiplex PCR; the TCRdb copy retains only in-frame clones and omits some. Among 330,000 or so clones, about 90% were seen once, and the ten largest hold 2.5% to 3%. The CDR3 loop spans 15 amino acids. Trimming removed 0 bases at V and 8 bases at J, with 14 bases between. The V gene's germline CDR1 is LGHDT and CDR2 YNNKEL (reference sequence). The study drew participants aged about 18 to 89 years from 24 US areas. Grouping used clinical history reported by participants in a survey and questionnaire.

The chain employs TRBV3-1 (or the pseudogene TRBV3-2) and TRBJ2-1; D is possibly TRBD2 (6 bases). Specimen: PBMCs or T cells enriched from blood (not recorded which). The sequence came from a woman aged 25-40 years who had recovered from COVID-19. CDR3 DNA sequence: TGTGCCAGCAGCCAAGATACGGGGGTAAACGATGAGCAGTTCTTC. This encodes CASSQDTGVNDEQFF.